This T cell receptor (beta chain) was sequenced for a study of CD8 T cells in Susac syndrome (dated by TCRdb to about 2019). Study-wide context: Whether CD8+ T cell activation and differentiation in Susac syndrome was antigen driven was tested using repertoire sequencing. Clonality of the CD8+ T cell repertoire was compared between around 13 healthy donors, about 14 Susac syndrome patients and 15 multiple sclerosis patients.

RNA was extracted using the RNeasy kit, and roughly 0.5 to 1 ug of the RNA was reverse transcribed with random hexamers. The immunoSEQ multiplex PCR assay, which covers 54 Vbeta and 13 Jbeta segments, was used to amplify TCR beta CDR3 regions. To correct PCR amplification bias, a synthetic template baseline was used for both primer optimization and computational correction. The study's own analysis went as follows. Reads were annotated to V, D and J genes according to IMGT and were analyzed with immunoSEQ Analyzer, with only productive sequences retained. Clonality was computed as one minus Shannon entropy normalized by log2 of the number of productive unique sequences. For each patient and control, public and private clones were evaluated among the 100 most prevalent clones. Susac-specific clones were defined as absent from healthy and MS cohorts, over a thousand published viral clones and other ImmuneACCESS disease sequences. The raw public data were reprocessed by TCRdb itself: fastp quality trimming at Q25, MiXCR clonotype calling, in-frame beta chains only. A single entry per CDR3 protein holds the most common genes and DNA from its merged rows. Clone size and V and J calls follow TCRdb, not the original study. The sample table holds 120,000 to 150,000 distinct CDR3 sequences, of which approximately 95% were seen once. In total, the top ten clones hold roughly 0.27% of the sample.

A remark on this clonotype: The antigen it recognizes is unknown. It has no much larger one-base neighbor in the sample; base qualities were not kept.

Deletion took 7 bases off V and 1 base off J, with a span of 7 bases between the germline ends. Its CDR3 holds 12 amino acids, cysteine through phenylalanine. The sequence is cut down to CDR3 DNA, 36 bases in frame from base 1. The germline V gene supplies CDR1 MNHEY and CDR2 SVGEGT. Peripheral blood CD8+ and CD4+ T cells from healthy donors, Susac syndrome patients and multiple sclerosis patients were profiled using high-throughput TCR beta sequencing. The healthy donors served as controls matched for age and sex. Bulk CD8+ and CD4+ T cells were purified by magnetic negative isolation, whereas CD8+ TEMRA cells were enriched by FACS. Blood was collected in EDTA tubes and processed within 24 hours, with PBMCs isolated through density gradient centrifugation. PBMCs intended for TCR sequencing were frozen in liquid nitrogen and were later thawed in a 37 degrees C water bath. The sorted or isolated CD4+, CD8+ and CD8+ TEMRA cells reached a purity of at least 90%.

Study-wide findings and limitations: The number of individuals in the TCR sequencing and HLA analysis was recognized as being relatively small.

The chain was built from TRBV6-2 or TRBV6-3 and TRBJ2-5, with the D gene not confidently named. This clonotype was obtained from a human donor in good health. The source material was CD8+ T cells from PBMCs. The sequence in DNA is TGTGCCAGCACCTACACCCAAGAGACCCAGTACTTC. The translation is CASTYTQETQYF.